The entry below describes one T cell receptor beta chain. Source study methods: Reference gene primer amplification yielded estimated nucleated cell counts. The method was immunoSEQ multiplex PCR; TCRdb's version includes in-frame clones alone and lacks a portion of them. That table is the source of V, J and clone size, and D and trimming were worked out from the DNA. Of about 130,000 clones listed, approximately 83% are singletons. The data derive from a study of blood T cell repertoires in COVID-19. Overall study: The United States, Italy and Spain were the sources of the acute and convalescent COVID-19 samples. PBMCs, B-cell-depleted T cells, or T cells provided the cDNA or gDNA that made up the material.

This CDR3 has 15 residues. V lost 0 bases and J 8 bases, leaving 13 bases between the germline ends. Germline lookup yields CDR1 LGHDT and CDR2 YNNKEL (reference sequence). The sample taken for sequencing was peripheral blood. The source is a middle-aged man with active or convalescent COVID-19. This chain links TRBV3-1 (or the pseudogene TRBV3-2) with TRBJ1-4; D gene uncertain. CDR3 sequence: CASSQDGGVGEKLFF. Written as DNA, the CDR3 is TGTGCCAGCAGCCAAGACGGCGGGGTGGGAGAAAAACTGTTTTTT.